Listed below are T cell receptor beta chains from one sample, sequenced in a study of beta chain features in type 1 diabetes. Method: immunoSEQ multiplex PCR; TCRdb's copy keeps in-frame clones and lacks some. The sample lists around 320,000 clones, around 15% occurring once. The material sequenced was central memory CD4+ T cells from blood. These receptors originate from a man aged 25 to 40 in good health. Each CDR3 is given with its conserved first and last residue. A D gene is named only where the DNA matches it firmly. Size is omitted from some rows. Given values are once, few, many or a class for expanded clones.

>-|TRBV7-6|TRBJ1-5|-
CASSPSRGVSNQPQHF
TGTGCCAGCAGCCCGAGTCGGGGTGTCAGCAATCAGCCCCAGCATTTT
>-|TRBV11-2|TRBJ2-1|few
CASSLARTAYNEQFF
TGTGCCAGCAGCTTAGCCCGGACAGCCTACAATGAGCAGTTCTTC
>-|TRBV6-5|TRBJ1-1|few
CASSYSRGWGTEAFF
TGTGCCAGCAGTTACTCCCGAGGGTGGGGCACTGAAGCTTTCTTT
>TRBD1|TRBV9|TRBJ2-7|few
CASSYVQGVTYEQYF
TGTGCCAGCAGTTACGTCCAGGGGGTTACCTACGAGCAGTACTTC
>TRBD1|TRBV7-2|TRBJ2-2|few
CASSWDRGNTGELFF
TGTGCCAGCAGCTGGGACAGGGGGAACACCGGGGAGCTGTTTTTT
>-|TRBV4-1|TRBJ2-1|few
CASSQDVQGRGNEQFF
TGCGCCAGCAGCCAAGATGTTCAGGGAAGGGGCAATGAGCAGTTCTTC
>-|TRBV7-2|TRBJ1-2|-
CASRGLAGGGIRGYTF
TGTGCCAGCAGGGGTTTGGCGGGAGGAGGAATACGGGGCTACACCTTC
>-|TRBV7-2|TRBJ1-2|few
CASSSSPGLRGVKDGYTF
TGTGCCAGCAGCTCCAGCCCGGGGCTTAGAGGGGTAAAGGATGGCTACACCTTC
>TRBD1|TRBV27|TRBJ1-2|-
CASSPAGQNYGYTF
TGTGCCAGCAGTCCCGCGGGACAGAATTATGGCTACACCTTC
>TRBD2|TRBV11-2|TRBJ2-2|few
CASSPTSGSNTGELFF
TGTGCCAGCAGCCCCACTAGCGGCTCGAACACCGGGGAGCTGTTTTTT
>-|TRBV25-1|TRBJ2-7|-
CASSLGAVAAGYEQYF
TGTGCCAGCAGCCTCGGTGCGGTAGCGGCGGGCTACGAGCAGTACTTC
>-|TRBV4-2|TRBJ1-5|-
CASSQKGGTNQPQHF
TGTGCCAGCAGCCAAAAGGGTGGGACAAATCAGCCCCAGCATTTT
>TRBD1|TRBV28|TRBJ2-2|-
CASSYRTGASTGELFF
TGTGCCAGCAGTTACCGGACAGGGGCTAGCACCGGGGAGCTGTTTTTT
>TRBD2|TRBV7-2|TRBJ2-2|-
CASSLSGLGITGELFF
TGTGCCAGCAGCTTATCGGGACTAGGAATCACCGGGGAGCTGTTTTTT
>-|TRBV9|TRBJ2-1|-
CASGENNEQFF
TGTGCCAGCGGCGAGAACAATGAGCAGTTCTTC
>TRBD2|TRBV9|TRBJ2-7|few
CASSVGPSGGAYEQYF
TGTGCCAGCAGCGTAGGGCCTAGCGGGGGGGCCTACGAGCAGTACTTC
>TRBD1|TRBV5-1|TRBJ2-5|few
CASSTGQVDETQYF
TGCGCCAGCAGCACCGGACAGGTAGACGAGACCCAGTACTTC
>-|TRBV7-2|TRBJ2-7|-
CASSLNTYEQYF
TGTGCCAGCAGCTTAAATACCTACGAGCAGTACTTC
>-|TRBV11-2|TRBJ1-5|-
CASSLDRRQPQHF
TGTGCCAGCAGCTTAGATCGGCGTCAGCCCCAGCATTTT
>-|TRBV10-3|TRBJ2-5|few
CAISEVRETQYF
TGTGCCATCAGTGAGGTTAGGGAGACCCAGTACTTC
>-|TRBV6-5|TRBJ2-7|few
CASSYSAGLSSYEQYF
TGTGCCAGCAGTTACTCGGCTGGACTATCATCTTACGAGCAGTACTTC
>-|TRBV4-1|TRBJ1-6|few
CASTRWGGDNSPLHF
TGCGCCAGCACCCGGTGGGGGGGGGATAATTCACCCCTCCACTTT
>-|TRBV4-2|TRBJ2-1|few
CASSQDLGQSFF
TGTGCCAGCAGCCAAGATCTCGGACAGTCGTTCTTC
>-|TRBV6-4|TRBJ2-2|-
CASSDSWNTGELFF
TGTGCCAGCAGTGACTCGTGGAACACCGGGGAGCTGTTTTTT
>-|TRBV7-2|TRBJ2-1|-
CASSLAVGNEQFF
TGTGCCAGCAGCTTAGCTGTGGGGAATGAGCAGTTCTTC
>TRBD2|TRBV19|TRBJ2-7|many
CASSTLAGHEQYF
TGTGCCAGTAGTACTCTAGCGGGTCACGAGCAGTACTTC
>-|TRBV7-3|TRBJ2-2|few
CASSSDGELFF
TGTGCCAGCAGCTCGGACGGGGAGCTGTTTTTT
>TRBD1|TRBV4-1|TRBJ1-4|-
CASSQARQGVKLFF
TGCGCCAGCAGCCAAGCGAGACAGGGGGTAAAACTGTTTTTT